Listed below are T cell receptor beta chains from one sample, sequenced in a study of blood T cell repertoires in COVID-19. The table came from immunoSEQ multiplex PCR; TCRdb's copy has only in-frame clones and leaves some out. The profile shows under 75,000 clones, 72% of them singletons. Sequenced sample: peripheral blood. The receptors here all came from a woman in her seventies with COVID-19, enrolled during active disease. The CDR3 runs from the conserved cysteine through the conserved F or W. D genes are given only for firm matches. Clone size is given for some rows only: seen once, a few or many times, or a class if the clone is expanded.

cdr3_nt: TGCGCCAGCACCCGTACAACAGGGGGCCAAGAGACCCAGTACTTC
cdr3_aa: CASTRTTGGQETQYF
d_call: TRBD1
clone_size: .
v_call: TRBV5-1
j_call: TRBJ2-5

cdr3_nt: TGTGCCAGTCTCAAGTCCCAGGGGTCTAGCGGAGAGGATGAGCAGTTCTTC
cdr3_aa: CASLKSQGSSGEDEQFF
d_call: .
clone_size: many
v_call: TRBV19
j_call: TRBJ2-1

cdr3_nt: TGTGCCAGTAGTTGGATCGGGGGGCGAGAGACCCAGTACTTC
cdr3_aa: CASSWIGGRETQYF
d_call: .
clone_size: .
v_call: TRBV19
j_call: TRBJ2-5

cdr3_nt: TGTGCCAGCAGCCAAGAAGGTAGCGGGGGATCCCGAGATACGCAGTATTTT
cdr3_aa: CASSQEGSGGSRDTQYF
d_call: TRBD2
clone_size: .
v_call: TRBV4-2
j_call: TRBJ2-3

cdr3_nt: TGTGCCAGCAGCCAAGAACTACCGGGCGGGGAGCTGTTTTTT
cdr3_aa: CASSQELPGGELFF
d_call: .
clone_size: .
v_call: TRBV4-2
j_call: TRBJ2-2

cdr3_nt: TGTGCCAGCAACGGACTAGCTCCATCCAATGAGCAGTTCTTC
cdr3_aa: CASNGLAPSNEQFF
d_call: TRBD2
clone_size: .
v_call: TRBV7-9
j_call: TRBJ2-1

cdr3_nt: TGTGCCAGCAGTTTAACAGGGGGTGCCAGCTACGAGCAGTACTTC
cdr3_aa: CASSLTGGASYEQYF
d_call: TRBD1
clone_size: .
v_call: TRBV7-9
j_call: TRBJ2-7

cdr3_nt: TGTGCCAGCAGCTTTGACGGGGGGACCTACGAGCAGTACTTC
cdr3_aa: CASSFDGGTYEQYF
d_call: TRBD2
clone_size: many
v_call: TRBV5-4
j_call: TRBJ2-7

cdr3_nt: TGTGCCAGCAGCTCGCCGGGACTAGCGCCCGGTGAGCAGTTCTTC
cdr3_aa: CASSSPGLAPGEQFF
d_call: TRBD2
clone_size: many
v_call: TRBV7-2
j_call: TRBJ2-1

cdr3_nt: TGTGCCAGCAGCTTAGCGGGGGGAACGGCAGATACGCAGTATTTT
cdr3_aa: CASSLAGGTADTQYF
d_call: TRBD2
clone_size: .
v_call: TRBV11-3
j_call: TRBJ2-3

cdr3_nt: TGTGCCAGCAGTCGGGACAGGGCCCCCCATAATTCACCCCTCCACTTT
cdr3_aa: CASSRDRAPHNSPLHF
d_call: TRBD1
clone_size: .
v_call: TRBV28
j_call: TRBJ1-6

cdr3_nt: TGCGCCAGCAGCCAAGATAGGGGGCTCGGCACTGAAGCTTTCTTT
cdr3_aa: CASSQDRGLGTEAFF
d_call: TRBD1
clone_size: .
v_call: TRBV4-1
j_call: TRBJ1-1

cdr3_nt: TGTGCCACTGGCAGGGGGCTGATGAACACTGAAGCTTTCTTT
cdr3_aa: CATGRGLMNTEAFF
d_call: TRBD1
clone_size: .
v_call: TRBV7-9
j_call: TRBJ1-1

cdr3_nt: TGTGCCAGCAGCCAAGAGGCGGGGCCGTACTACGAGCAGTACTTC
cdr3_aa: CASSQEAGPYYEQYF
d_call: .
clone_size: .
v_call: TRBV3-1/TRBV3-2
j_call: TRBJ2-7

cdr3_nt: TGTGCCAGCAGATATTCTAGCGGGGGACTTCCAGACAATGAGCAGTTCTTC
cdr3_aa: CASRYSSGGLPDNEQFF
d_call: TRBD2
clone_size: .
v_call: TRBV11-2
j_call: TRBJ2-1

cdr3_nt: TGTGCCAGCTCACCACCTCTTGAAGGGAGAAGGACTGAAGCTTTCTTT
cdr3_aa: CASSPPLEGRRTEAFF
d_call: .
clone_size: .
v_call: TRBV18
j_call: TRBJ1-1

cdr3_nt: TGTGCCAGTAGTACCATCCTCGGGAGTAGTGGAGAAAAACTGTTTTTT
cdr3_aa: CASSTILGSSGEKLFF
d_call: .
clone_size: few
v_call: TRBV19
j_call: TRBJ1-4

cdr3_nt: TGTGCCACCAGCCGATCAAGCCAGGGGTCCTACGAGCAGTACTTC
cdr3_aa: CATSRSSQGSYEQYF
d_call: .
clone_size: .
v_call: TRBV15
j_call: TRBJ2-7

cdr3_nt: TGCAGCGTTGATGGGTCCGGGACAGGGCTGTATGAGCAGTTCTTC
cdr3_aa: CSVDGSGTGLYEQFF
d_call: TRBD1
clone_size: .
v_call: TRBV29-1
j_call: TRBJ2-1

cdr3_nt: TGTGCCAGCGTGGGAGGGCGCAGGACTAATGAAAAACTGTTTTTT
cdr3_aa: CASVGGRRTNEKLFF
d_call: .
clone_size: .
v_call: TRBV2
j_call: TRBJ1-4

cdr3_nt: TGCGCCAGCAGCTCTATCGGCAGGGGGCTGACTGGAAACACCATATATTTT
cdr3_aa: CASSSIGRGLTGNTIYF
d_call: TRBD1
clone_size: .
v_call: TRBV5-1
j_call: TRBJ1-3

cdr3_nt: TGTGCCAGCAGCCCAGCCACGACCGGGTCCTACACAGATACGCAGTATTTT
cdr3_aa: CASSPATTGSYTDTQYF
d_call: .
clone_size: .
v_call: TRBV5-4
j_call: TRBJ2-3

cdr3_nt: TGTGCCAGCAGCAAAGCGCCTAGCGGGGGCCCCTCCTACAATGAGCAGTTCTTC
cdr3_aa: CASSKAPSGGPSYNEQFF
d_call: .
clone_size: .
v_call: TRBV21-1
j_call: TRBJ2-1

cdr3_nt: TGTGCCAGCAGCGGACAGAGAAACACCATATATTTT
cdr3_aa: CASSGQRNTIYF
d_call: .
clone_size: .
v_call: TRBV6-2/TRBV6-3
j_call: TRBJ1-3

cdr3_nt: TGTGCCAGTAGGACCGGGACTCCCGGGGAGCTGTTTTTT
cdr3_aa: CASRTGTPGELFF
d_call: .
clone_size: .
v_call: TRBV19
j_call: TRBJ2-2

cdr3_nt: TGTGCCAGCACCCTAGCGGGAGGGGGAGATACGCAGTATTTT
cdr3_aa: CASTLAGGGDTQYF
d_call: TRBD2
clone_size: .
v_call: TRBV6-6
j_call: TRBJ2-3

cdr3_nt: TGTGCCAGCAGCACATCCGCCCCCAGTCAGCCCCAGCATTTT
cdr3_aa: CASSTSAPSQPQHF
d_call: .
clone_size: .
v_call: TRBV7-9
j_call: TRBJ1-5

cdr3_nt: TGTGCCAGCAGCGCGGGAATCTCTGGAAACACCATATATTTT
cdr3_aa: CASSAGISGNTIYF
d_call: .
clone_size: few
v_call: TRBV11-3
j_call: TRBJ1-3

cdr3_nt: TGTGCCACCAGTGCAGAGAACACCGGGGAGCTGTTTTTT
cdr3_aa: CATSAENTGELFF
d_call: .
clone_size: .
v_call: TRBV24-1
j_call: TRBJ2-2

cdr3_nt: TGTGCCAGCAGCCTCCGGACGGGGGAAGAGACCCAGTACTTC
cdr3_aa: CASSLRTGEETQYF
d_call: .
clone_size: few
v_call: TRBV13
j_call: TRBJ2-5

cdr3_nt: TGCGCCAGCAGCCAATCACAGGGGGCGGGTGGCTACACCTTC
cdr3_aa: CASSQSQGAGGYTF
d_call: TRBD1
clone_size: .
v_call: TRBV4-3
j_call: TRBJ1-2

cdr3_nt: TGTGCCAGCTCACCTTCAGCCGGGGGAGGCAATCAGCCCCAGCATTTT
cdr3_aa: CASSPSAGGGNQPQHF
d_call: .
clone_size: .
v_call: TRBV18
j_call: TRBJ1-5

cdr3_nt: TGTGCCAGTGGGAACAGGGGCCTTAGCAATCAGCCCCAGCATTTT
cdr3_aa: CASGNRGLSNQPQHF
d_call: TRBD1
clone_size: .
v_call: TRBV19
j_call: TRBJ1-5

cdr3_nt: TGTGCCAGCAGCAATGGTCGGGGTTGGGACACTGAAGCTTTCTTT
cdr3_aa: CASSNGRGWDTEAFF
d_call: .
clone_size: .
v_call: TRBV5-5
j_call: TRBJ1-1

cdr3_nt: TGCAGTGCTAGTCGTCAGAATCAGCCCCAGCATTTT
cdr3_aa: CSASRQNQPQHF
d_call: .
clone_size: .
v_call: TRBV20-1
j_call: TRBJ1-5

cdr3_nt: TGTGCCAGCAGCTTGAGCAATGAAAAACTGTTTTTT
cdr3_aa: CASSLSNEKLFF
d_call: .
clone_size: .
v_call: TRBV5-4
j_call: TRBJ1-4

cdr3_nt: TGTGCCAGCAGCCGGGACAGGGGGTATGGGGCCAACGTCCTGACTTTC
cdr3_aa: CASSRDRGYGANVLTF
d_call: TRBD1
clone_size: .
v_call: TRBV6-2/TRBV6-3
j_call: TRBJ2-6

cdr3_nt: TGTGCCAGCAGTTTCCCCCCAGGGGTAACCCAGTACTTC
cdr3_aa: CASSFPPGVTQYF
d_call: .
clone_size: .
v_call: TRBV12-3/TRBV12-4
j_call: TRBJ2-5

cdr3_nt: TGTGCCAGCAGCTCACAACATTCAGGGGTCTACGAGCAGTACTTC
cdr3_aa: CASSSQHSGVYEQYF
d_call: .
clone_size: .
v_call: TRBV5-8
j_call: TRBJ2-7

cdr3_nt: TGCAGCGTTCGATTACAGGCAGGGAAGTCTGAAGCTTTCTTT
cdr3_aa: CSVRLQAGKSEAFF
d_call: .
clone_size: .
v_call: TRBV29-1
j_call: TRBJ1-1